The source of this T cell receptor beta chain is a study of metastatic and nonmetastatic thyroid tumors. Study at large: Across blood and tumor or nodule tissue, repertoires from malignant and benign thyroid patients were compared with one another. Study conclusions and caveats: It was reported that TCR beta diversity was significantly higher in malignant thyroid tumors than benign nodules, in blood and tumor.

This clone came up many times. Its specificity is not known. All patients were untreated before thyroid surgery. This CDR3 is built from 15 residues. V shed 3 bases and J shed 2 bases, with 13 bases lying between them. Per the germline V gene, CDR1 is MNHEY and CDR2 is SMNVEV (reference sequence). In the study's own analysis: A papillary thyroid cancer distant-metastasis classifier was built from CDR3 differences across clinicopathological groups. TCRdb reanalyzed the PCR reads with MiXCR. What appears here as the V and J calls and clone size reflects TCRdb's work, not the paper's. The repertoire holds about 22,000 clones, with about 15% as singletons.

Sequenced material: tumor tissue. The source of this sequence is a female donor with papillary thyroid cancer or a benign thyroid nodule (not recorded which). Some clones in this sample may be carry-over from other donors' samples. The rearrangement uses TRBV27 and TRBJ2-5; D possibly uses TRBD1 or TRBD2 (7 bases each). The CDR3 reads CASSFRGGRQETQYF. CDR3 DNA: TGTGCCAGCAGTTTCAGGGGGGGTCGGCAAGAGACCCAGTACTTC.